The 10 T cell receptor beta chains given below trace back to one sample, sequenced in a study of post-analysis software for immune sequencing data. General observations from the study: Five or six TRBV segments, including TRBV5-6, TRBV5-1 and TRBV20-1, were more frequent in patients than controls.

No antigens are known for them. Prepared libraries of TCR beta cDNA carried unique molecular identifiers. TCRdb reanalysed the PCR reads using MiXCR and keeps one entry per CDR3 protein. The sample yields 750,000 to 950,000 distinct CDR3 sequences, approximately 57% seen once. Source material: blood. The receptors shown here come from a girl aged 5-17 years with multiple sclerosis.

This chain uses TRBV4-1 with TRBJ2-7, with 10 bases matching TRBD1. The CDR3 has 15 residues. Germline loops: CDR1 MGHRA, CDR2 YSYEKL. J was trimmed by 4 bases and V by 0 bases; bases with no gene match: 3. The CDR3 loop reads CASSQDLGQGYEQYF. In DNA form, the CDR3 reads TGCGCCAGCAGCCAAGATCTGGGACAGGGGTACGAGCAGTACTTC.

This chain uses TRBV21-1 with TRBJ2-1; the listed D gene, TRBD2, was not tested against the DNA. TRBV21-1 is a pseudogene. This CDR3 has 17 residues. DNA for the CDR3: TGTGCCAGCAGCAAAGAGGTCAGCGGGGGGGGATTCAATGAGCAGTTCTTC. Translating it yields CASSKEVSGGGFNEQFF.

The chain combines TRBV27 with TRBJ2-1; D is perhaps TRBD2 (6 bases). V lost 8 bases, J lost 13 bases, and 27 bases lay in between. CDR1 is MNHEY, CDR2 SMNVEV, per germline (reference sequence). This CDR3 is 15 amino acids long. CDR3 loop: CASLPLGGSQETQFF. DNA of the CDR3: TGTGCCAGCCTCCCTCTCGGGGGTTCCCAAGAGACCCAGTTCTTC.

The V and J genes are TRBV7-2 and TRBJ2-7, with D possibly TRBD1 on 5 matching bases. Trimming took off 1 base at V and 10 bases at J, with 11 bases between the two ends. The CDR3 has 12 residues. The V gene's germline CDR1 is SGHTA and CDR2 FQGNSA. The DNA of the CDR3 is TGTGCCAGCAGCTTAGAGGGGCCTACCCAGTACTTC. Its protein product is CASSLEGPTQYF.

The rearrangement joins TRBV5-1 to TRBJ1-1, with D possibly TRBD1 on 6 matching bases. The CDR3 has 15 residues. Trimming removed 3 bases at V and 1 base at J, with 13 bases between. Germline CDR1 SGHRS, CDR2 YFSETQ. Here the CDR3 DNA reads TGCGCCAGCAGCTCTCAACCAGGGGAGAACACTGAAGCTTTCTTT. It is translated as CASSSQPGENTEAFF.

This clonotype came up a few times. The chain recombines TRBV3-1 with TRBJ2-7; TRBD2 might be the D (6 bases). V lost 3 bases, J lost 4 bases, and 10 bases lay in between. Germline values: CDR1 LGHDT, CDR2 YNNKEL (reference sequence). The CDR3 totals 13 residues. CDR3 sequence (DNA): TGTGCCAGCAGCCACGCCGGGAGATACGAGCAGTACTTC. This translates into CASSHAGRYEQYF.

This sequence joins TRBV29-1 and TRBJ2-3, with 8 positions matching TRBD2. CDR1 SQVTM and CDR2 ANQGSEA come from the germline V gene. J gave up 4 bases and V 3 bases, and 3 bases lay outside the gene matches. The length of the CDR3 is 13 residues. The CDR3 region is CSVDGRGADTQYF. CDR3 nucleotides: TGCAGCGTTGACGGGAGGGGTGCAGATACGCAGTATTTT.

The CDR3 sequence is CASSPAAGGGNEQFF. As DNA, the CDR3 is TGCGCCAGCAGCCCGGCGGCGGGGGGAGGCAATGAGCAGTTCTTC. The rearrangement links TRBV5-1 to TRBJ2-1; TRBD2 aligns across 8 bases. Germline V gives CDR1 SGHRS, CDR2 YFSETQ. The junction had 9 bases not matched to a gene; V was cut back by 4 bases and J by 6 bases. This CDR3 spans 15 amino acids.

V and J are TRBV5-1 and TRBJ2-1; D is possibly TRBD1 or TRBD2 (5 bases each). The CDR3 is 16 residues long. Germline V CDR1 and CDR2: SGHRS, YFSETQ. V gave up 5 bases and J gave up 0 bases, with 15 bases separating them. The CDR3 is CASRAEGPSSYNEQFF. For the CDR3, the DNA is TGCGCCAGCAGGGCTGAGGGGCCGAGCTCCTACAATGAGCAGTTCTTC.

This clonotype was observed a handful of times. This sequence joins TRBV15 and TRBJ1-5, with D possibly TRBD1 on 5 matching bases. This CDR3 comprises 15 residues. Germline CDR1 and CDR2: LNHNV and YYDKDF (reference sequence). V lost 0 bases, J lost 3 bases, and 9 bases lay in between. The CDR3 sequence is CATSRDKGYNQPQHF. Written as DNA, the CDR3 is TGTGCCACCAGCAGAGATAAGGGGTACAATCAGCCCCAGCATTTT. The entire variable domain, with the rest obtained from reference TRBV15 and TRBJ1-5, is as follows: DAMVIQNPRYQVTQFGKPVTLSCSQTLNHNVMYWYQQKSSQAPKLLFHYYDKDFNNEADTPDNFQSRRPNTSFCFLDIRSPGLGDTAMYLCATSRDKGYNQPQHFGDGTRLSIL.